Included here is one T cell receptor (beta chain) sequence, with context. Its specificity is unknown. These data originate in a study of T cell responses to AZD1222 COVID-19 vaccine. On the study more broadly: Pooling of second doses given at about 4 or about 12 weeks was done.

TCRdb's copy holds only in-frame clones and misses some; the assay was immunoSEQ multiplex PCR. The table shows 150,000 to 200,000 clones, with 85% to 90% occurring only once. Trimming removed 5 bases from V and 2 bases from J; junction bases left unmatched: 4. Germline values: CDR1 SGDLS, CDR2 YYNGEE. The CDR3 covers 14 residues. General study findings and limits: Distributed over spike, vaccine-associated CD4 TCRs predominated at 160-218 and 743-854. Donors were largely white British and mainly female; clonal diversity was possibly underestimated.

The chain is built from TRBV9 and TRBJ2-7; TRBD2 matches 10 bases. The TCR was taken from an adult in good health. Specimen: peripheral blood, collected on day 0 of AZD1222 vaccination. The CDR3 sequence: CASSGSGGPYEQYF. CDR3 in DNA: TGTGCCAGCAGTGGTAGCGGGGGGCCCTACGAGCAGTACTTC. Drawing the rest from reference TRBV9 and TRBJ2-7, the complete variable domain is DSGVTQTPKHLITATGQRVTLRCSPRSGDLSVYWYQQSLDQGLQFLIQYYNGEERAKGNILERFSAQQFPDLHSELNLSSLELGDSALYFCASSGSGGPYEQYFGPGTRLTVT.